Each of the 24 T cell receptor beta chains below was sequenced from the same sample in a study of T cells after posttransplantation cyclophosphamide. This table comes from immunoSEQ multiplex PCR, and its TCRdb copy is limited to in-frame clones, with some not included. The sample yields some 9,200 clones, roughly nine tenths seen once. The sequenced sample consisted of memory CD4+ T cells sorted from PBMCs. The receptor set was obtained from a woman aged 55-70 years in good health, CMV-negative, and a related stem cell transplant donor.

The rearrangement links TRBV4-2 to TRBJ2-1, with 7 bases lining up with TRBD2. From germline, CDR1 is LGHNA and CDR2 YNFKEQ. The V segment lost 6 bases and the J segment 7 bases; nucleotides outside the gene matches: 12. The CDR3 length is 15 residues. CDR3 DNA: TGTGCCAGCAGTCCCGGACTAGAGGGCCCTAATGAGCAGTTCTTC. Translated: CASSPGLEGPNEQFF.

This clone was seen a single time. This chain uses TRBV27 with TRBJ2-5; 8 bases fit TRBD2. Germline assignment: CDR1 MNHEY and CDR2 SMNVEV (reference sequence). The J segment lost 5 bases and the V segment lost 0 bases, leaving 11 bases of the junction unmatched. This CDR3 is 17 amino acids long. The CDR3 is CASSLSGTSVPRETQYF. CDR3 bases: TGTGCCAGCAGTTTATCCGGGACTAGTGTTCCCCGGGAGACCCAGTACTTC.

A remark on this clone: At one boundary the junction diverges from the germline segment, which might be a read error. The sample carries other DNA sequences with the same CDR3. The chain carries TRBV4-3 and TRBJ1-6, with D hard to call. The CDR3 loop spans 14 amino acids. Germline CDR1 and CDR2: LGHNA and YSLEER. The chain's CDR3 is CASSQETHNSPLHF. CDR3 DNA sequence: TGCGCCAGCAGCCAAGAGACACATAATTCCCCCCTCCACTTT.

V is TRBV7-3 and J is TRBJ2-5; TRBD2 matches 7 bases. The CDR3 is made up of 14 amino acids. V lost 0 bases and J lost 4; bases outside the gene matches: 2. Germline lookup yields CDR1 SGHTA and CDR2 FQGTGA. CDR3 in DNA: TGTGCCAGCAGCTTAACGGGAGGGATAGAGACCCAGTACTTC. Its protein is CASSLTGGIETQYF.

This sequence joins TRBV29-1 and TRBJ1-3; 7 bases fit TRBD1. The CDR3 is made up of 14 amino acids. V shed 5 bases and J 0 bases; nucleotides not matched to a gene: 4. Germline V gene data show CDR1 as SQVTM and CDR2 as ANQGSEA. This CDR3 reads CSVRDSNSGNTIYF. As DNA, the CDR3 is TGCAGCGTTCGGGACAGCAACTCTGGAAACACCATATATTTT.

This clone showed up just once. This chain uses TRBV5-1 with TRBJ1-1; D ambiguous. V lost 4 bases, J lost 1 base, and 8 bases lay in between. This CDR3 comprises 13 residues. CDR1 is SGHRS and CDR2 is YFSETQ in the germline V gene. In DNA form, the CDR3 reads TGCGCCAGCAGCCCCGCGGCGAACACTGAAGCTTTCTTT. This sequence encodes CASSPAANTEAFF.

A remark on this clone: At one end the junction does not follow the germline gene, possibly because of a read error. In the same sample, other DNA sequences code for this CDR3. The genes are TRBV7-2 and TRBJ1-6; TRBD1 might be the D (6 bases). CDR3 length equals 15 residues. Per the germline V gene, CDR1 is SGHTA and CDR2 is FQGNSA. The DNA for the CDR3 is TGTGCCAGCAGCTTCCAACAGGGATATAATTCCCCCCTCCACTTT. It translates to CASSFQQGYNSPLHF.

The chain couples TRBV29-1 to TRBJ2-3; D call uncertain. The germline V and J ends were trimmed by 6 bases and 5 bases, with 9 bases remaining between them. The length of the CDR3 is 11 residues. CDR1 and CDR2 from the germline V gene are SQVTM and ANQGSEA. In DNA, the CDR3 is TGCAGCGTCAAACTCCAAGATACGCAGTATTTT. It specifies CSVKLQDTQYF.

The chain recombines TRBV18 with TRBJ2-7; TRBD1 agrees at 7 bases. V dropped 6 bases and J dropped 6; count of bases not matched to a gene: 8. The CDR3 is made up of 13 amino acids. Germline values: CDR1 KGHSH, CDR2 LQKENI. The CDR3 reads CASSRDRVAEQYV. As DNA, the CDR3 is TGTGCCAGCTCTCGAGACAGGGTAGCCGAGCAGTACGTC.

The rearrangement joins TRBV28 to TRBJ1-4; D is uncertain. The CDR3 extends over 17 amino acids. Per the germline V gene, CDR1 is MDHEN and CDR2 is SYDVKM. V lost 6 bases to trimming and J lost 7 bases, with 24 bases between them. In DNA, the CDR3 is TGTGCCAGCAGACCCGCTCCAGGACTTCGTCGGGGTGAAAAACTGTTTTTT. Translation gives CASRPAPGLRRGEKLFF.

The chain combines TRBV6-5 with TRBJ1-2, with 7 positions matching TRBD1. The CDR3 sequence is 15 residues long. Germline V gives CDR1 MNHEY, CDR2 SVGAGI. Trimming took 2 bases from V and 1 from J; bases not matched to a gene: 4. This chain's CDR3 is CASSYRGLVNYGYTF. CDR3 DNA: TGTGCCAGCAGTTACAGGGGGCTGGTTAACTATGGCTACACCTTC.

CDR3 amino acids: CASSPGRDTEAFF. The DNA of the CDR3 is TGTGCCAGCTCACCCGGCAGGGACACTGAAGCTTTCTTT. The rearrangement joins TRBV18 to TRBJ1-1; D might be TRBD1 (5 bases). CDR1 is KGHSH, CDR2 LQKENI, per germline. The CDR3 length is 13 residues. V shed 3 bases and J shed 3 bases, with 8 bases lying between them.

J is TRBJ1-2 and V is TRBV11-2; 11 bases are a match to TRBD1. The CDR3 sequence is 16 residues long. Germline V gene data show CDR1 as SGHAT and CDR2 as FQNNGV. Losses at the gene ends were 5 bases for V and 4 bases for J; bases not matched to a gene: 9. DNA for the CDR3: TGTGCCAGCAGCCTCCGGCGGGACAGGGGGTTCTATGGCTACACCTTC. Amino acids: CASSLRRDRGFYGYTF.

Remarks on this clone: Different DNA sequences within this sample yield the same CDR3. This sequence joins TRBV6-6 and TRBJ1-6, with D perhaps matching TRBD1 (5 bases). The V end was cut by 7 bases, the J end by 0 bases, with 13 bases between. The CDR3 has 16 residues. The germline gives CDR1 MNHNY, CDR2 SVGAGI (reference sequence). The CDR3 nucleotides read TGTGCCAGCACCTACGGGGGGAGCTCCTATAATTCACCCCTCCACTTT. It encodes CASTYGGSSYNSPLHF.

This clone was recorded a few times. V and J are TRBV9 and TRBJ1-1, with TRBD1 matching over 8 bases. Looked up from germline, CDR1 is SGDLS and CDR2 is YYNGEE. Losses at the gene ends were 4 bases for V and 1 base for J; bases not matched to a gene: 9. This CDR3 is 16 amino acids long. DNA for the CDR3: TGTGCCAGCAGCATATTCGACAGGGGAGCGAACACTGAAGCTTTCTTT. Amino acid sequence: CASSIFDRGANTEAFF.

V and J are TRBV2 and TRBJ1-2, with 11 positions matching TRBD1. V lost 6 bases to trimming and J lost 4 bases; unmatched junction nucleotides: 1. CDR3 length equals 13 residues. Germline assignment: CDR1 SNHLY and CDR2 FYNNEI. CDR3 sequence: CASRGTGGYGYTF. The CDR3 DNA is TGTGCCAGCAGGGGGACAGGGGGCTATGGCTACACCTTC.

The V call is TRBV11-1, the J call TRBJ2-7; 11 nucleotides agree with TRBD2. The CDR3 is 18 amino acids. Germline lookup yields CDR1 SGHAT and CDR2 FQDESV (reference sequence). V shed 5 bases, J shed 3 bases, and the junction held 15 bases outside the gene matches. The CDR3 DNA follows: TGTGCCAGCAGCCCCCGGGACAGATCTAGCGGGAGGCGCTACGAGCAGTACTTC. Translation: CASSPRDRSSGRRYEQYF.

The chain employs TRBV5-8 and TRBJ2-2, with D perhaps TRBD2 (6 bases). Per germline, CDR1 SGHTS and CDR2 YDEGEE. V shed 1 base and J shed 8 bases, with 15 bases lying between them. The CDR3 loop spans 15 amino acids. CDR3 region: CASSLLGSNGGELFF. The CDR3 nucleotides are TGTGCCAGCAGCTTGCTCGGGAGTAACGGGGGGGAGCTGTTTTTT. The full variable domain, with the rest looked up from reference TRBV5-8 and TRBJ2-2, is EAGVTQSPTHLIKTRGQQATLRCSPISGHTSVYWYQQALGLGLQFLLWYDEGEERNRGNFPPRFSGRQFPNYSSELNVNALELEDSALYLCASSLLGSNGGELFFGEGSRLTVL.

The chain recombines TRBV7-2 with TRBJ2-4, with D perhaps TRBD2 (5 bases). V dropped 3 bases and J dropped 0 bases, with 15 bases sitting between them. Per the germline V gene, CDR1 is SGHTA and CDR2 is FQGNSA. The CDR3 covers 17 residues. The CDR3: CASSFGGWNLAKNIQYF. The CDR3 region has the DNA TGTGCCAGCAGCTTCGGCGGGTGGAACTTAGCCAAAAACATTCAGTACTTC. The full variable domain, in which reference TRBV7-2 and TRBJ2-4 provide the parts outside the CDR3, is GAGVSQSPSNKVTEKGKDVELRCDPISGHTALYWYRQSLGQGLEFLIYFQGNSAPDKSGLPSDRFSAERTGGSVSTLTIQRTQQEDSAVYLCASSFGGWNLAKNIQYFGAGTRLSVL.

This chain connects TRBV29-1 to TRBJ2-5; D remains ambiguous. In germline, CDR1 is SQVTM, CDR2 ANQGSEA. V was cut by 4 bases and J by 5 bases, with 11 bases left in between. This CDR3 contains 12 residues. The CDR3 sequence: CSVADGPETQYF. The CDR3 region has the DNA TGCAGCGTTGCGGATGGGCCCGAGACCCAGTACTTC.

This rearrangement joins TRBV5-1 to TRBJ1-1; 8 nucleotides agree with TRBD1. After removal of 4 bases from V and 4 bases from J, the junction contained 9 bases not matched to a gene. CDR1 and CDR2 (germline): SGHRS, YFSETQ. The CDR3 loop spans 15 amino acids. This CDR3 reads CASSKPDRGITEAFF. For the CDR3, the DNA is TGCGCCAGCAGCAAACCCGACAGGGGTATCACTGAAGCTTTCTTT.

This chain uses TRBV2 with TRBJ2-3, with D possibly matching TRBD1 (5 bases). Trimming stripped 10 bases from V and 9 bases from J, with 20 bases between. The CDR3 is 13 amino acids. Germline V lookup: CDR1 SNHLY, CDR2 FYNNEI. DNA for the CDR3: TGTGCCAAGACGAGGTTAGGGGCTATCACGCAGTATTTT. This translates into CAKTRLGAITQYF. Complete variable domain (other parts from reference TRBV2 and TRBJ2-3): EPEVTQTPSHQVTQMGQEVILRCVPISNHLYFYWYRQILGQKVEFLVSFYNNEISEKSEIFDDQFSVERPDGSNFTLKIRSTKLEDSAMYFCAKTRLGAITQYFGPGTRLTVL.

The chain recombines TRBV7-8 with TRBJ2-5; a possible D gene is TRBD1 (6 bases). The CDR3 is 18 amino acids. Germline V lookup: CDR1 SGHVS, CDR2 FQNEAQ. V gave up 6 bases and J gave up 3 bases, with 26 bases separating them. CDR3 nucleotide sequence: TGTGCCAGCAGGCTCTACGGCCGGACAGCTGAAGAAAAAGAGACCCAGTACTTC. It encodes CASRLYGRTAEEKETQYF.

CDR3 amino acids: CASSLAHSGANVLTF. The CDR3 DNA follows: TGTGCCAGCAGTTTGGCACACTCTGGGGCCAACGTCCTGACTTTC. The chain is built from TRBV28 and TRBJ2-6; D unresolved. The CDR3 has 15 amino acids. The V and J ends lost 3 bases and 0 bases respectively, with 6 bases between them. CDR1 is MDHEN, CDR2 SYDVKM, per germline.